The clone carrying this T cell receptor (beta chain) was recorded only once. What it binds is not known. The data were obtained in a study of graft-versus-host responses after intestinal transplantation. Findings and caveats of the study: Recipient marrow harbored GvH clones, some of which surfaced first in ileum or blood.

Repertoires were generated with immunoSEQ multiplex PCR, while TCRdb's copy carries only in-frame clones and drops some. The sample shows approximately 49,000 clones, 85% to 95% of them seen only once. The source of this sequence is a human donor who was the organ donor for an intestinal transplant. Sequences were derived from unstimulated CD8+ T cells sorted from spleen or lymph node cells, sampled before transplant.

DNA for the CDR3: TGCGCCAGCAGGACACTAGCGGGGGGTAGCACAGATACGCAGTATTTT. Translation: CASRTLAGGSTDTQYF. The chain is built from TRBV4-1 and TRBJ2-3, with 12 nucleotides matching TRBD2. The V gene end was trimmed by 6 bases and the J gene end by 0 bases; junction bases not matched to a gene: 4. CDR1 is MGHRA and CDR2 is YSYEKL in the germline V gene. The CDR3 has 16 amino acids.